A selection of T cell receptor beta chains follows, all from one sample in a study of T cells in Graves' hyperthyroidism and ophthalmopathy. TCRdb fed the multiplex PCR reads into MiXCR, producing one record per CDR3 protein. The table lists roughly 500,000 distinct CDR3 sequences, around 43% of them singletons. The source material was peripheral blood or thyroid tissue (not recorded which). These receptors originate from an adult woman with Graves' disease, either hyperthyroidism or ophthalmopathy (not recorded which). The CDR3 runs from the conserved cysteine through the conserved F or W. A D gene is named only where the DNA matches it firmly. For some rows the clone size is stated as once, few or many, or as a class when expanded; others skip it.

D	V	size	J	CDR3	DNA
TRBD2	TRBV29-1	once	TRBJ2-5	CSGLAGSGETQYF	TGCAGCGGCCTAGCGGGAAGTGGGGAGACCCAGTACTTC
-	TRBV7-2	-	TRBJ1-1	CASSPAWNTEAFF	TGTGCCAGCAGCCCCGCCTGGAACACTGAAGCTTTCTTT
-	TRBV10-3	many	TRBJ2-5	CAISESKPPPGTQYF	TGTGCCATCAGTGAGTCAAAGCCCCCCCCTGGGACCCAGTACTTC
-	TRBV20-1	many	TRBJ2-5	CSASRGAWQETQYF	TGCAGTGCTAGTCGTGGGGCATGGCAAGAGACCCAGTACTTC
-	TRBV2	-	TRBJ1-1	CASVQGRDTEAFF	TGTGCCAGCGTTCAGGGAAGGGACACTGAAGCTTTCTTT
-	TRBV7-9	-	TRBJ2-7	CASRGIAESSYNEQYF	TGTGCCAGCAGGGGGATAGCGGAAAGCTCCTACAATGAGCAGTACTTC
-	TRBV5-1	-	TRBJ2-7	CASSIESGRTYEQYF	TGCGCCAGCAGCATAGAGTCGGGCCGAACCTACGAGCAGTACTTC
-	TRBV7-9	-	TRBJ2-7	CASSISRGIVYEQYF	TGTGCCAGTAGTATATCCAGGGGAATCGTCTACGAGCAGTACTTC
TRBD1	TRBV7-3	-	TRBJ2-6	CASSLMTGISGANVLTF	TGTGCCAGCAGCTTAATGACAGGGATCTCTGGGGCCAACGTCCTGACTTTC
-	TRBV19	-	TRBJ1-2	CASASGGAGYGYTF	TGTGCCAGTGCTTCTGGGGGGGCCGGCTATGGCTACACCTTC
TRBD2	TRBV3-1	-	TRBJ2-5	CASSQRGNSGSETQYF	TGTGCCAGCAGCCAAAGGGGAAATAGCGGGAGTGAGACCCAGTACTTC
TRBD1	TRBV29-1	-	TRBJ2-7	CSAGFGTGEAEQYF	TGCAGCGCTGGGTTCGGGACAGGGGAAGCCGAGCAGTACTTC
-	TRBV19	-	TRBJ2-7	CASSPSGISSYEQYF	TGTGCCAGTAGTCCATCCGGGATCAGCTCCTACGAGCAGTACTTC
TRBD1	TRBV7-9	-	TRBJ1-1	CASQGQVRAFF	TGTGCCAGCCAGGGACAGGTTCGAGCTTTCTTT
-	TRBV2	-	TRBJ2-7	CASIRDIGRSYEQYF	TGTGCCAGCATAAGGGACATCGGTAGATCCTACGAGCAGTACTTC
-	TRBV20-1	-	TRBJ2-5	CSARDQGGDRETQYF	TGCAGTGCTAGAGATCAGGGGGGAGATCGGGAGACCCAGTACTTC
TRBD1	TRBV10-3	many	TRBJ2-7	CAISYTGTGAEQYF	TGTGCCATCAGTTATACCGGGACAGGGGCCGAGCAGTACTTC
TRBD1	TRBV29-1	many	TRBJ2-7	CSVERGAGGDEQYF	TGCAGCGTTGAAAGGGGGGCAGGGGGCGACGAGCAGTACTTC
-	TRBV29-1	-	TRBJ1-3	CSVEGGSGNTIYF	TGCAGCGTTGAAGGGGGCTCTGGAAACACCATATATTTT
TRBD1	TRBV20-1	many	TRBJ1-4	CSAPGQGDFNEKLFF	TGCAGTGCTCCCGGACAGGGCGACTTTAATGAAAAACTGTTTTTT
TRBD2	TRBV5-5	few	TRBJ2-2	CASSLYSGRAINTGELFF	TGTGCCAGCAGCTTGTATTCCGGGAGGGCCATAAACACCGGGGAGCTGTTTTTT
-	TRBV9	-	TRBJ2-5	CACSVVHTETQYF	TGTGCCTGCAGCGTCGTCCACACGGAGACCCAGTACTTC
TRBD2	TRBV20-1	many	TRBJ2-7	CSARASGRSYEQYF	TGCAGTGCTAGAGCGAGCGGGAGATCCTACGAGCAGTACTTC
TRBD1	TRBV7-9	many	TRBJ1-4	CASSLAGQARAKLFF	TGTGCCAGCAGCTTAGCGGGACAGGCCAGGGCGAAACTGTTTTTT
TRBD1	TRBV10-3	few	TRBJ2-7	CAISGQGNEQYF	TGTGCCATCAGTGGACAGGGTAACGAGCAGTACTTC
-	TRBV29-1	-	TRBJ2-7	CSVGVLGKTYEQYF	TGCAGCGTTGGGGTGTTGGGCAAGACCTACGAGCAGTACTTC
-	TRBV10-3	-	TRBJ1-2	CAIRQGASYGYTF	TGTGCCATCAGGCAGGGCGCCAGCTATGGCTACACCTTC
TRBD1	TRBV12-3/TRBV12-4	many	TRBJ1-2	CASVQGHYGYTF	TGTGCCAGCGTACAGGGGCACTATGGCTACACCTTC
-	TRBV20-1	-	TRBJ1-6	CSATSVMDYSYNSPLHF	TGCAGTGCTACCAGTGTGATGGATTACTCCTATAATTCACCCCTCCACTTT
-	TRBV10-2	-	TRBJ1-1	CASRDSVATEAFF	TGCGCCAGCAGGGATTCAGTGGCCACTGAAGCTTTCTTT
TRBD1	TRBV15	many	TRBJ1-2	CATSRLQGDPNYGYTF	TGTGCCACCAGCAGACTACAGGGGGACCCTAACTATGGCTACACCTTC
-	TRBV12-3/TRBV12-4	once	TRBJ2-5	CASSFRVRGTQYF	TGTGCCAGCAGTTTCCGCGTTCGGGGGACCCAGTACTTC
-	TRBV7-9	-	TRBJ2-7	CASSVGLYEQYF	TGTGCCAGCAGCGTCGGGCTCTACGAGCAGTACTTC
-	TRBV9	many	TRBJ1-2	CASSVGAQANYGYTF	TGTGCCAGCAGCGTGGGAGCCCAAGCTAACTATGGCTACACCTTC
TRBD1	TRBV10-3	many	TRBJ1-5	CAITDRGDQPQHF	TGTGCCATCACTGACAGGGGAGATCAGCCCCAGCATTTT
TRBD2	TRBV11-2	-	TRBJ2-7	CASSPRRSSGLYEQYF	TGTGCCAGCAGCCCAAGGCGGTCTAGCGGCCTCTACGAGCAGTACTTC